Following are 25 T cell receptor beta chains from one sample sequenced in a study of T cell repertoires in cytomegalovirus infection. TCRdb reanalysed the reads using MiXCR and keeps one entry per CDR3 protein. The data show some 280,000 distinct CDR3 sequences, approximately 14% seen once. Specimen: PBMCs. These receptors all stem from a human donor in good health (CMV status not recorded). Some clones in this sample may be carry-over from other donors' samples.

Many counts were recorded for this clonotype. The CDR3 here is CASSLRGGGGDTQYF. The CDR3, as DNA: TGTGCCAGCAGCTTACGCGGGGGCGGTGGAGATACGCAGTATTTT. V is TRBV7-9 and J is TRBJ2-3, with a possible D match to TRBD2 (7 bases). The CDR3 extends over 15 amino acids. Germline CDR1 SEHNR, CDR2 FQNEAQ (reference sequence). V lost 2 bases, J lost 5 bases, and 14 bases lay in between.

This clonotype was observed at least ten times. The CDR3 nucleotides read TGTGCCAGCAGCCCCGATGGCAAAAGCAATCAGCCCCAGCATTTT. Amino acids: CASSPDGKSNQPQHF. The chain recombines TRBV7-2 with TRBJ1-5; D ambiguous. The germline V and J ends were trimmed by 5 bases and 1 base, with 12 bases remaining between them. The germline V gene encodes CDR1 SGHTA and CDR2 FQGNSA. The CDR3 is made up of 15 amino acids. The whole variable domain, filled in from reference TRBV7-2 and TRBJ1-5, reads GAGVSQSPSNKVTEKGKDVELRCDPISGHTALYWYRQSLGQGLEFLIYFQGNSAPDKSGLPSDRFSAERTGGSVSTLTIQRTQQEDSAVYLCASSPDGKSNQPQHFGDGTRLSIL.

V gene TRBV7-9 combines with J gene TRBJ2-2; weak D call: TRBD1 (5 bases). This CDR3 region has 13 residues. The V gene lost 5 bases and the J gene lost 6 bases, with 10 bases spanning the gap. The germline V gene has CDR1 SEHNR and CDR2 FQNEAQ (reference sequence). In DNA, the CDR3 is TGTGCCAGCAGCCAGGGATTCCCCGGGGAGCTGTTTTTT. Protein: CASSQGFPGELFF. The whole variable domain, filled in from reference TRBV7-9 and TRBJ2-2, reads DTGVSQNPRHKITKRGQNVTFRCDPISEHNRLYWYRQTLGQGPEFLTYFQNEAQLEKSRLLSDRFSAERPKGSFSTLEIQRTEQGDSAMYLCASSQGFPGELFFGEGSRLTVL.

This clonotype was seen at least ten times. The chain couples TRBV11-3 to TRBJ2-2; D tentatively fits TRBD1 or TRBD2 (6 bases each). V was pared by 5 bases and J by 5 bases, with 24 bases between. Germline CDR1 is SGHNT and CDR2 is YENEEA. CDR3 length: 18 residues. The DNA for the CDR3 is TGTGCCAGCAGCAACAGAGGGGGGTCTTCGAAGCGTACCGGGGAGCTGTTTTTT. It yields the protein CASSNRGGSSKRTGELFF.

The table lists this clonotype with a few counts. The V and J genes are TRBV20-1 and TRBJ1-2; weak D call: TRBD1 (6 bases). Trimming pared 2 bases from V and 8 bases from J, leaving 12 bases between. There are 12 residues in the CDR3. Germline CDR1 DFQATT, CDR2 SNEGSKA (reference sequence). The CDR3: CSARSGAGGYTF. CDR3 sequence (DNA): TGCAGTGCTAGATCGGGGGCGGGGGGCTACACCTTC.

For this clonotype: Relative to the germline gene, one junction end is altered; a read error may explain this. This rearrangement joins TRBV25-1 to TRBJ2-4, with 10 bases fitting TRBD1. The germline CDR1 and CDR2 sequences are MGHDK and SYGVNS. This CDR3 comprises 17 residues. The chain's CDR3 is CASSEYGTGVANNIQYF. DNA for the CDR3: TGTGCCAGCAGTGAATATGGGACAGGGGTGGCCAACAACATTCAGTACTTC.

This clonotype was recorded at least ten times. The V and J genes are TRBV6-1 and TRBJ1-1; D might be TRBD1 (6 bases). CDR3 length: 13 residues. The germline gives CDR1 MNHNS, CDR2 SASEGT. The V and J ends lost 3 bases and 5 bases respectively, with 10 bases between them. The CDR3 here is CASSDNRETEAFF. In nucleotides, the CDR3 is TGTGCCAGCAGTGACAACAGGGAAACTGAAGCTTTCTTT.

The genes are TRBV11-2 and TRBJ2-1; no reliable D call. The V end lost 8 bases, the J end lost 2 bases, and 10 bases lay between the germline ends. The CDR3 runs 13 residues. Looked up from germline, CDR1 is SGHAT and CDR2 is FQNNGV. In nucleotides, the CDR3 is TGTGCCAGCCGGGCCCAGACCTACAATGAGCAGTTCTTC. It codes for CASRAQTYNEQFF.

The chain carries TRBV13 and TRBJ1-1; D uncertain. V shed 3 bases and J shed 8 bases, with 7 bases lying between them. This CDR3 is built from 11 residues. Germline V gene lookup returns CDR1 PRHDT and CDR2 FYEKMQ (reference sequence). CDR3 nucleotides: TGTGCCAGCAGCTTTATAAAAGAAGCTTTCTTT. This codes for CASSFIKEAFF.

This clonotype was seen a handful of times. The chain joins TRBV27 to TRBJ1-1; 7 nucleotides agree with TRBD1. Germline V gene sequence: CDR1 MNHEY, CDR2 SMNVEV (reference sequence). V was clipped by 2 bases and J by 2 bases; unmatched bases: 5. This CDR3 has 15 amino acids. This chain's CDR3 is CASSLAGQLNTEAFF. In DNA, the CDR3 is TGTGCCAGCAGTTTAGCGGGACAGCTCAACACTGAAGCTTTCTTT.

This chain uses TRBV20-1 with TRBJ2-5, with a tentative D call TRBD2 (6 bases). The CDR3 is 12 amino acids. Per the germline V gene, CDR1 is DFQATT and CDR2 is SNEGSKA (reference sequence). V lost 4 bases to trimming and J lost 4 bases, with 10 bases between them. CDR3 in DNA: TGCAGTGCTAAGTGGGGAGGAGAGACCCAGTACTTC. It specifies CSAKWGGETQYF.

Note on this clonotype: A single base separates this from a much larger clone, so it may be a read error. The chain joins TRBV28 to TRBJ2-1; D call uncertain. V was cut by 6 bases and J by 5 bases, with 8 bases left in between. The CDR3 is 12 amino acids. The germline CDR1 and CDR2 sequences are MDHEN and SYDVKM. In DNA, the CDR3 is TGTGCCAGCAGCACAAACAACAATGAGCAGTTCTTC. This translates into CASSTNNNEQFF.

Ten or more counts support this clonotype. The rearrangement links TRBV7-9 to TRBJ2-1; D is possibly TRBD2 (6 bases). The CDR3 has 16 amino acids. Germline loops: CDR1 SEHNR, CDR2 FQNEAQ (reference sequence). V lost 4 bases and J lost 0, with 13 bases in between. The DNA for the CDR3 is TGTGCCAGCAGCTACACTCCGCGGGGCTCCTACAATGAGCAGTTCTTC. It yields the protein CASSYTPRGSYNEQFF. Filled out from reference TRBV7-9 and TRBJ2-1, the complete variable domain reads DTGVSQNPRHKITKRGQNVTFRCDPISEHNRLYWYRQTLGQGPEFLTYFQNEAQLEKSRLLSDRFSAERPKGSFSTLEIQRTEQGDSAMYLCASSYTPRGSYNEQFFGPGTRLTVL.

A note on this clonotype: This may be a read error: a much more frequent sequence differs by one nucleotide. The J gene is TRBJ1-1, the V gene TRBV7-2; D remains ambiguous. There are 13 residues in the CDR3. Germline V gene sequence: CDR1 SGHTA, CDR2 FQGNSA. Trimming removed 2 bases at V and 8 bases at J, with 12 bases between. This chain's CDR3 is CASSLTVVAEAFF. CDR3 nucleotides: TGTGCCAGCAGCTTAACGGTCGTGGCGGAAGCTTTCTTT.

The chain links TRBV4-2 to TRBJ2-3; D might be TRBD2 (6 bases). Germline V gene data show CDR1 as LGHNA and CDR2 as YNFKEQ. The CDR3 runs 14 residues. V was trimmed by 4 bases and J by 3 bases, leaving 11 bases between them. The DNA of the CDR3 is TGTGCCAGCAGCCCCTCGGAGGGAACAGATACGCAGTATTTT. As protein: CASSPSEGTDTQYF.

Only a few counts were recorded for this clonotype. This rearrangement joins TRBV6-2 or TRBV6-3 to TRBJ2-2, with 7 bases aligning to TRBD1. The ends lost 2 bases at V and 2 bases at J; junction bases unmatched: 2. The germline V gene encodes CDR1 MNHEY and CDR2 SVGEGT. This CDR3 has 15 residues. CDR3 bases: TGTGCCAGCAGTTACCGGACAGGAAACACCGGGGAGCTGTTTTTT. It is translated as CASSYRTGNTGELFF.

The CDR3 region is CASSPLQTSAINEQFF. The CDR3 nucleotides are TGTGCCAGCAGCCCCCTCCAGACTAGCGCTATCAATGAGCAGTTCTTC. The chain recombines TRBV14 with TRBJ2-1; the match to TRBD2 covers 8 bases. Unmatched junction bases numbered 11, after V lost 4 bases and J lost 6 bases. CDR3 length: 16 amino acids. Germline values: CDR1 SGHDN, CDR2 FVKESK.

This clonotype has only a few counts. The gene calls are TRBV12-3 or TRBV12-4 and TRBJ1-1, with D perhaps TRBD1 (6 bases). The V gene lost 6 bases and the J gene lost 1 base, with 15 bases spanning the gap. This CDR3 has 15 residues. The CDR3 loop is CASSNRTAANTEAFF. In nucleotides, the CDR3 is TGTGCCAGCAGCAATCGGACAGCCGCGAACACTGAAGCTTTCTTT.

This clonotype was seen repeatedly, ten times or more. This chain joins TRBV7-2 and TRBJ1-5; 7 positions match TRBD1. V lost 4 bases and J lost 7; bases outside the gene matches: 4. Germline V gene data show CDR1 as SGHTA and CDR2 as FQGNSA. The length of the CDR3 is 13 residues. CDR3 protein: CASSYRGLQPQHF. The CDR3 DNA sequence: TGTGCCAGCAGCTACAGGGGTTTACAGCCCCAGCATTTT.

Only a few counts were recorded for this clonotype. The chain employs TRBV19 and TRBJ2-1; D gene uncertain. Germline loops: CDR1 LNHDA, CDR2 SQIVND (reference sequence). The V end lost 0 bases, the J end lost 3 bases, and 12 bases lay between the germline ends. The CDR3 is 16 amino acids. For the CDR3, the DNA is TGTGCCAGTAGTATAGAAATGAACCCAAACTACAATGAGCAGTTCTTC. Amino acids: CASSIEMNPNYNEQFF.

This clonotype was seen ten or more times. V is TRBV7-6 and J is TRBJ2-7, with 11 bases identical to TRBD2. Trimming at V came to 5 bases and at J to 4 bases, leaving 10 bases not matched to a gene. The CDR3 runs 16 residues. Germline V lookup: CDR1 SGHVS, CDR2 FNYEAQ. The CDR3 here is CASSRNMLAGGYEQYF. The CDR3 DNA reads TGTGCCAGCAGCCGCAATATGCTAGCGGGAGGTTACGAGCAGTACTTC.

This clonotype showed up many times. This chain uses TRBV7-2 with TRBJ1-5; no firm D call. Germline CDR1 reads SGHTA; CDR2 reads FQGNSA. V shed 0 bases and J shed 7 bases, with 7 bases lying between them. This CDR3 is 13 amino acids long. The CDR3 is CASSLAHGQPQHF. CDR3 bases: TGTGCCAGCAGCTTAGCTCATGGCCAGCCCCAGCATTTT.

This clonotype has just a few counts. The chain has TRBV12-5 and TRBJ1-2; D is perhaps TRBD1 (6 bases). This CDR3 is 14 amino acids long. The germline V and J ends were trimmed by 0 bases and 5 bases, with 10 bases remaining between them. Looked up from germline, CDR1 is LGHNT and CDR2 is FRNRAP. The CDR3 loop reads CASGLVGQTYGYTF. In DNA, the CDR3 is TGTGCTAGTGGTTTGGTAGGACAGACTTATGGCTACACCTTC. The complete variable domain, with remaining parts taken from reference TRBV12-5 and TRBJ1-2, reads DARVTQTPRHKVTEMGQEVTMRCQPILGHNTVFWYRQTMMQGLELLAYFRNRAPLDDSGMPKDRFSAEMPDATLATLKIQPSEPRDSAVYFCASGLVGQTYGYTFGSGTRLTVV.

This clonotype appeared a few times. The chain uses TRBV28 and TRBJ2-1, with D uncertain. The CDR3 extends over 12 amino acids. V dropped 7 bases and J dropped 0 bases, with 4 bases sitting between them. From germline, CDR1 is MDHEN and CDR2 SYDVKM. CDR3 loop: CASTGSYNEQFF. Written as DNA, the CDR3 is TGTGCCAGCACGGGCTCCTACAATGAGCAGTTCTTC.

Only a few counts were recorded for this clonotype. The rearrangement joins TRBV7-3 to TRBJ2-1; 9 bases line up with TRBD2. V shed 8 bases and J 7 bases; nucleotides not matched to a gene: 12. There are 15 residues in the CDR3. Germline-derived CDR1 and CDR2 are SGHTA and FQGTGA. CDR3: CASGGSGGQGNEQFF. The CDR3 region has the DNA TGTGCCAGCGGGGGGAGCGGGGGGCAAGGGAATGAGCAGTTCTTC.